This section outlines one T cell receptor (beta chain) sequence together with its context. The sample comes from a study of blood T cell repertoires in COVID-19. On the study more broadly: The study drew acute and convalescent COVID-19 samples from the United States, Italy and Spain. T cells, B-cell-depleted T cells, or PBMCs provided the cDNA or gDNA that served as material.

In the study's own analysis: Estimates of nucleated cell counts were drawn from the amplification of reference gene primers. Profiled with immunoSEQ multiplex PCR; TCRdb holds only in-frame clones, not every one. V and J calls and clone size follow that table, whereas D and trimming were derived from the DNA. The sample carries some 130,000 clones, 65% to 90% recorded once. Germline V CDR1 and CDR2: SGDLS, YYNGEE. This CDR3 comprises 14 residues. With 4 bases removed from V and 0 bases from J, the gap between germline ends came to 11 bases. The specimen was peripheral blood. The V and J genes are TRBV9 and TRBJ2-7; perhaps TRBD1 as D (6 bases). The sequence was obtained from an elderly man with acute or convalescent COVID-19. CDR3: CASSPMGHSYEQYF. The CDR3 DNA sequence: TGTGCCAGCAGCCCAATGGGACACTCCTACGAGCAGTACTTC.